This passage covers 18 T cell receptor beta chains from one sample sequenced in a study of T cell repertoires and leukemia-associated antigens. These receptors have no identified antigens. TCRdb redid the calling of the 5' RACE reads with MiXCR, one entry per CDR3 protein. The sample has roughly 13,000 distinct CDR3 sequences, approximately 39% seen once. The sample consisted of CD3+ T cells sorted from blood and cultured. The source is a female donor in good health.

There are many counts of this clonotype. The V and J genes are TRBV20-1 and TRBJ2-3, with D perhaps TRBD1 (5 bases). Trimming stripped 5 bases from V and 4 bases from J, with 13 bases between. Germline V gives CDR1 DFQATT, CDR2 SNEGSKA (reference sequence). CDR3 length: 13 amino acids. The CDR3 DNA is TGCAGTGCTCAAGGGGTGTGGGCAGATACGCAGTATTTT. It is translated as CSAQGVWADTQYF.

This clonotype is labeled as medium-sized (0.01 to 0.1%). The chain joins TRBV4-3 to TRBJ2-1; 8 bases line up with TRBD2. The V gene end was trimmed by 3 bases and the J gene end by 7 bases; junction bases not matched to a gene: 8. The CDR3 runs 15 residues. From germline, CDR1 is LGHNA and CDR2 YSLEER. CDR3 nucleotide sequence: TGCGCCAGCAGCCACGGGACTAGGAACGGTAATGAGCAGTTCTTC. This encodes CASSHGTRNGNEQFF.

This clonotype was detected ten times or more. CDR3 loop: CASSYSGSSGPRVADTQYF. DNA of the CDR3: TGTGCCAGCAGTTACTCGGGCAGCTCGGGACCCCGGGTCGCAGATACGCAGTATTTT. The chain uses TRBV6-5 and TRBJ2-3; D may be TRBD1 or TRBD2 (5 bases each). V was shortened by 0 bases and J by 4 bases, with 23 bases between the two germline ends. In germline, CDR1 is MNHEY, CDR2 SVGAGI. This CDR3 has 19 amino acids.

This clonotype is medium-sized by share. The chain is built from TRBV27 and TRBJ1-6; TRBD1 matches 8 bases. The J segment lost 9 bases and the V segment lost 6 bases, leaving 13 bases of the junction unmatched. The CDR3 contains 16 residues. Germline V lookup: CDR1 MNHEY, CDR2 SMNVEV (reference sequence). Here the CDR3 DNA reads TGTGCCAGCAGCCTTTCTCACAGGGGGAGTGGTTCACCCCTCCACTTT. Its translation is CASSLSHRGSGSPLHF.

V usage is TRBV7-3 and J usage is TRBJ2-7; no clear D. The CDR3 is 14 amino acids. Per the germline V gene, CDR1 is SGHTA and CDR2 is FQGTGA. Trimming shortened V by 11 bases and J by 0 bases, and 17 bases separated the two germline ends. The DNA for the CDR3 is TGTGCCCACAGCTTACAACATGACTCCTACGAGCAGTACTTC. Protein product: CAHSLQHDSYEQYF.

The chain combines TRBV5-8 with TRBJ1-1, with D perhaps TRBD1 (6 bases). Trimming pared 4 bases from V and 7 bases from J, leaving 20 bases between. The CDR3 spans 15 residues. CDR1 is SGHTS, CDR2 YDEGEE, per germline. CDR3 DNA: TGTGCCAGCAGCCGACCGGGGGGCGGGGAGATTGAAGCTTTCTTT. Translated: CASSRPGGGEIEAFF.

The chain joins TRBV20-1 to TRBJ1-1; weak D call: TRBD1 (5 bases). Trimming pared 1 base from V and 4 bases from J, leaving 22 bases between. Germline V gene lookup returns CDR1 DFQATT and CDR2 SNEGSKA (reference sequence). The CDR3 loop spans 17 amino acids. Here the CDR3 reads CSARGLVQDPTGTEAFF. The CDR3 DNA sequence: TGCAGTGCTAGAGGATTGGTACAGGATCCTACAGGCACTGAAGCTTTCTTT.

This sequence joins TRBV29-1 and TRBJ2-1, with 13 positions matching TRBD2. The CDR3 contains 14 residues. With V trimmed by 8 bases and J by 4 bases, 5 bases remained unmatched. The germline gives CDR1 SQVTM, CDR2 ANQGSEA. The CDR3, as DNA: TGCAGCTGGGGACTAGCGGGAACGTACAATGAGCAGTTCTTC. Its protein product is CSWGLAGTYNEQFF.

This clonotype was observed many times. The chain recombines TRBV19 with TRBJ1-2; possible D gene TRBD1, 5 bases. CDR1 and CDR2 (germline): LNHDA, SQIVND (reference sequence). The length of the CDR3 is 17 residues. Trimming pared 3 bases from V and 0 bases from J, leaving 17 bases between. CDR3 sequence: CASSIPDLQGANYGYTF. In DNA, the CDR3 is TGTGCCAGTAGTATCCCAGATTTGCAGGGTGCTAACTATGGCTACACCTTC.

In this sample, this clonotype is medium-sized. The V call is TRBV29-1, the J call TRBJ2-3; D not resolved. With 2 bases removed from V and 2 bases from J, the gap between germline ends came to 8 bases. Germline loops: CDR1 SQVTM, CDR2 ANQGSEA. This CDR3 region has 13 residues. In nucleotides, the CDR3 is TGCAGCGTTGAATGGCAGAACACAGATACGCAGTATTTT. Translation gives CSVEWQNTDTQYF.

This clonotype rates as medium-sized. This chain joins TRBV4-1 and TRBJ1-2, with D uncertain. Germline V gives CDR1 MGHRA, CDR2 YSYEKL. The CDR3 consists of 15 residues. Trimming stripped 0 bases from V and 7 bases from J, with 15 bases between. CDR3 in DNA: TGCGCCAGCAGCCAAGATCATGGAGGGTGGGGTGGCTACACCTTC. It codes for CASSQDHGGWGGYTF.

By share, this clonotype ranks as medium-sized. The chain combines TRBV7-2 with TRBJ1-5, with 7 bases fitting TRBD1. Germline V CDR1 and CDR2: SGHTA, FQGNSA. Losses at the gene ends were 5 bases for V and 3 bases for J; bases not matched to a gene: 4. The CDR3 contains 14 residues. CDR3 region: CASSPDRYNQPQHF. CDR3 coding DNA: TGTGCCAGCAGCCCGGACAGGTACAATCAGCCCCAGCATTTT.

This clonotype is classed as medium-sized (0.01 to 0.1%). The chain couples TRBV24-1 to TRBJ2-6, with no clear D. CDR1 and CDR2 from the germline V gene are KGHDR and SFDVKD. Trimming cost V 8 bases and J 1 base, with 5 bases left between them. The CDR3 has 13 amino acids. CDR3 DNA sequence: TGTGCCACCAAAGATTCTGGGGCCAACGTCCTGACTTTC. Translated, it gives CATKDSGANVLTF.

By its share, this clonotype is medium-sized (0.01 to 0.1%). The chain uses TRBV5-1 and TRBJ2-3, with TRBD2 as a possible D gene (6 bases). CDR3 length: 16 residues. Germline CDR1 and CDR2: SGHRS and YFSETQ. The V end lost 0 bases, the J end lost 0 bases, and 11 bases lay between the germline ends. This CDR3 reads CASSLGVAESTDTQYF. CDR3 coding DNA: TGCGCCAGCAGCTTGGGGGTAGCGGAAAGCACAGATACGCAGTATTTT.

This clonotype was recorded a few times. This chain links TRBV6-2 or TRBV6-3 with TRBJ2-7; perhaps TRBD1 as D (5 bases). Trimming removed 2 bases at V and 1 base at J, with 9 bases between. The CDR3 has 14 amino acids. CDR1 and CDR2 from the germline V gene are MNHEY and SVGEGT. The CDR3 loop reads CASSYQGISYEQYF. The CDR3, as DNA: TGTGCCAGCAGTTACCAGGGTATTTCCTACGAGCAGTACTTC.

This clonotype was detected many times. The V gene is TRBV30, the J gene TRBJ2-5, with D uncertain. Germline V gene lookup returns CDR1 GTSNPN and CDR2 SVGIG (reference sequence). The CDR3 is 11 amino acids. Trimming removed 2 bases at V and 5 bases at J, with 6 bases between. CDR3 region: CAWSPRETQYF. CDR3 in DNA: TGTGCCTGGAGTCCGAGGGAGACCCAGTACTTC. Full variable domain (outside the CDR3, taken from reference TRBV30 and TRBJ2-5): SQTIHQWPATLVQPVGSPLSLECTVEGTSNPNLYWYRQAAGRGLQLLFYSVGIGQISSEVPQNLSASRPQDRQFILSSKKLLLSDSGFYLCAWSPRETQYFGPGTRLLVL.

The chain recombines TRBV7-9 with TRBJ2-1; TRBD2 aligns across 11 bases. V lost 8 bases, J lost 4 bases, and 7 bases stayed unmatched. This CDR3 is built from 15 residues. Looked up from germline, CDR1 is SEHNR and CDR2 is FQNEAQ (reference sequence). The CDR3 DNA is TGTGCCAGCGTAAACCTAGCGGGAGGATACAATGAGCAGTTCTTC. Residues: CASVNLAGGYNEQFF. The full variable domain, with the rest looked up from reference TRBV7-9 and TRBJ2-1, is DTGVSQNPRHKITKRGQNVTFRCDPISEHNRLYWYRQTLGQGPEFLTYFQNEAQLEKSRLLSDRFSAERPKGSFSTLEIQRTEQGDSAMYLCASVNLAGGYNEQFFGPGTRLTVL.

Concerning this clonotype: The final CDR3 position lacks the conserved phenylalanine or tryptophan, pointing to a likely read error. The chain recombines TRBV12-3 or TRBV12-4 with TRBJ1-4, with 10 bases lining up with TRBD1. The CDR3 consists of 15 residues. Losses at the gene ends were 5 bases for V and 8 bases for J; bases not matched to a gene: 8. The DNA for the CDR3 is TGTGCCAGCAGTCCTAGACAGGGGGCGAAGGAAAAACTGTTTTCT. This codes for CASSPRQGAKEKLFS.